These 25 T cell receptor beta chains originate from one sample sequenced in a study of blood T cells in healthy people across ages. Using a J-beta primer mix together with a sample-barcoded 5' primer, a second PCR was run for about 6 to 11 cycles. TCRdb re-called the 5' RACE reads with MiXCR, one entry per CDR3 protein. The table has 700,000 to 850,000 distinct CDR3 sequences, around 36% seen once. Specimen: blood. The receptors were sampled from a man between 18 and 35 years old in good health.

The CDR3 here is CASSRIRLAGGPETQYF. CDR3 nucleotide sequence: TGTGCCAGTAGTAGGATCCGACTAGCGGGGGGGCCGGAGACCCAGTACTTC. The chain carries TRBV19 and TRBJ2-5; 14 bases align to TRBD2. J gave up 5 bases and V 4 bases, and 9 bases lay outside the gene matches. The CDR3 loop spans 17 amino acids. In germline, CDR1 is LNHDA, CDR2 SQIVND (reference sequence).

The V call is TRBV7-6, the J call TRBJ2-5; D remains ambiguous. The CDR3 is made up of 12 amino acids. Germline V gives CDR1 SGHVS, CDR2 FNYEAQ. V lost 1 base and J lost 9, with 9 bases in between. CDR3 sequence reads: CASSLDHHSQYF. CDR3 nucleotides: TGTGCCAGCAGCTTAGATCACCACTCCCAGTACTTC.

The table lists this clonotype with many counts. The gene calls are TRBV20-1 and TRBJ1-5; D remains unclear. The V gene's germline CDR1 is DFQATT and CDR2 SNEGSKA (reference sequence). This CDR3 has 14 amino acids. V lost 0 bases to trimming and J lost 6 bases, with 12 bases between them. The CDR3 reads CSARDTGSGQPQHF. The DNA of the CDR3 is TGCAGTGCTAGAGATACGGGGTCCGGTCAGCCCCAGCATTTT.

At least ten counts were recorded for this clonotype. J is TRBJ2-1 and V is TRBV7-2, with 9 bases that match TRBD2. This CDR3 spans 16 amino acids. V lost 6 bases to trimming and J lost 3 bases; unmatched junction nucleotides: 9. The germline gives CDR1 SGHTA, CDR2 FQGNSA. CDR3 sequence: CASRPRSGGRYNEQFF. In DNA, the CDR3 is TGTGCCAGCAGACCCCGTAGCGGGGGCCGCTACAATGAGCAGTTCTTC.

This clonotype has more than one count but fewer than ten. The chain links TRBV7-9 to TRBJ2-3; D is ambiguous. The germline V gene has CDR1 SEHNR and CDR2 FQNEAQ (reference sequence). This CDR3 spans 14 amino acids. The ends were cut back, 5 bases at V and 3 bases at J, with 12 bases in the middle. The CDR3: CASSPVQITDTQYF. The CDR3 DNA sequence: TGTGCCAGCAGCCCGGTCCAGATTACAGATACGCAGTATTTT. Full variable domain (outside the CDR3, taken from reference TRBV7-9 and TRBJ2-3): DTGVSQNPRHKITKRGQNVTFRCDPISEHNRLYWYRQTLGQGPEFLTYFQNEAQLEKSRLLSDRFSAERPKGSFSTLEIQRTEQGDSAMYLCASSPVQITDTQYFGPGTRLTVL.

This sequence joins TRBV2 and TRBJ2-1; D not certain. Germline V gene data show CDR1 as SNHLY and CDR2 as FYNNEI. V was pared by 3 bases and J by 5 bases, with 2 bases between. CDR3 size: 11 residues. As DNA, the CDR3 is TGTGCCAGCAGTGATGACAATGAGCAGTTCTTC. This codes for CASSDDNEQFF.

The chain carries TRBV20-1 and TRBJ1-3; 7 bases are shared with TRBD1. From germline, CDR1 is DFQATT and CDR2 SNEGSKA (reference sequence). V shed 7 bases, J shed 2 bases, and the junction held 11 bases outside the gene matches. The CDR3 runs 15 residues. As DNA, the CDR3 is TGCAGTGGGACCCGACAGGGTATTACTGGAAACACCATATATTTT. As protein: CSGTRQGITGNTIYF.

The rearrangement uses TRBV20-1 and TRBJ2-1; possible D gene TRBD2, 6 bases. The CDR3 sequence is 14 residues long. Germline CDR1 and CDR2: DFQATT and SNEGSKA (reference sequence). Deletions cut 2 bases from V and 6 bases from J, with 14 bases between. Here the CDR3 reads CSARPGVVSNEQFF. In nucleotides, the CDR3 is TGCAGTGCTAGACCGGGAGTCGTAAGCAATGAGCAGTTCTTC.

This clonotype was picked up a small number of times. The genes are TRBV6-2 or TRBV6-3 and TRBJ2-1; D remains ambiguous. The germline gives CDR1 MNHEY, CDR2 SVGEGT. This CDR3 comprises 14 residues. Trimming left V 2 bases short and J 9 bases short, with 14 bases between. CDR3 region: CASSYPSGSVEQFF. The CDR3 DNA reads TGTGCCAGCAGTTACCCCTCCGGCAGCGTTGAGCAGTTCTTC.

The chain has TRBV21-1 and TRBJ2-5; TRBD1 was called by the table and not checked on the DNA. TRBV21-1 constitutes a pseudogene. This CDR3 comprises 14 residues. The CDR3 nucleotides are TGTGCCAGCAGCACTCGGGACGGAAACAATGAGCAGTACTTC. It yields the protein CASSTRDGNNEQYF.

The CDR3 bases are TGTGCCAGCAGCCAAGATCGTTCAACCAACTATGGCTACACCTTC. It codes for CASSQDRSTNYGYTF. This rearrangement joins TRBV4-2 to TRBJ1-2; unclear D gene. Germline V gene data show CDR1 as LGHNA and CDR2 as YNFKEQ. This CDR3 comprises 15 residues. The V end was cut by 0 bases, the J end by 2 bases, with 10 bases between.

The chain couples TRBV3-1 to TRBJ2-7, with 7 positions matching TRBD1. Germline CDR1 LGHDT, CDR2 YNNKEL (reference sequence). The CDR3 is 18 residues long. V dropped 4 bases and J dropped 6; count of bases not matched to a gene: 21. CDR3 amino acids: CASSPKPLDRVRLCEQYF. CDR3 bases: TGTGCCAGCAGCCCCAAGCCCCTAGACAGGGTAAGGCTGTGCGAGCAGTACTTC.

The chain joins TRBV20-1 to TRBJ1-5; TRBD1 agrees at 10 bases. The CDR3 length is 15 residues. Trimming cost V 6 bases and J 9 bases; bases outside gene matches: 14. Germline assignment: CDR1 DFQATT and CDR2 SNEGSKA (reference sequence). Written as DNA, the CDR3 is TGCAGTGCGGGACCCGGGACAGGGGACTCGTTGCCCCAGCATTTT. Its protein is CSAGPGTGDSLPQHF.

This chain links TRBV29-1 with TRBJ2-5, with 8 nucleotides matching TRBD1. Germline CDR1 is SQVTM and CDR2 is ANQGSEA. The CDR3 runs 16 residues. With 3 bases clipped from V and 5 bases from J, the junction kept 14 bases outside the gene matches. The CDR3 DNA reads as TGCAGCGTTGAGGGTGGGGTACGGGACAGGACCGAGACCCAGTACTTC. Amino acid sequence: CSVEGGVRDRTETQYF.

This chain uses TRBV19 with TRBJ2-1, with D tentatively TRBD1 or TRBD2 (5 bases each). Germline loops: CDR1 LNHDA, CDR2 SQIVND (reference sequence). The CDR3 contains 15 residues. The V and J ends lost 3 bases and 6 bases respectively, with 15 bases between them. CDR3 protein: CASSMKGWGINEQFF. In DNA, the CDR3 is TGTGCCAGTAGTATGAAGGGGTGGGGGATCAATGAGCAGTTCTTC.

This clonotype was counted between two and nine times. This rearrangement joins TRBV12-3 or TRBV12-4 to TRBJ1-2; weak D call: TRBD1 (5 bases). V was clipped by 6 bases and J by 8 bases, with 19 bases between them. The CDR3 runs 14 residues. CDR3 sequence: CASRAPGGVGGYTF. The DNA of the CDR3 is TGTGCCAGCAGGGCCCCCGGGGGAGTGGGGGGCTACACCTTC.

The V and J genes are TRBV4-1 and TRBJ2-3; 7 nucleotides align to TRBD1. From germline, CDR1 is MGHRA and CDR2 YSYEKL. V shed 0 bases and J 2 bases; nucleotides not matched to a gene: 5. The CDR3 covers 16 residues. The CDR3 coding sequence is TGCGCCAGCAGCCAAGATCTGGGACAGAACACAGATACGCAGTATTTT. Translation: CASSQDLGQNTDTQYF.

This clonotype was counted between two and nine times. The V call is TRBV5-6, the J call TRBJ1-1, with D perhaps matching TRBD1 (5 bases). The length of the CDR3 is 16 residues. Germline lookup yields CDR1 SGHDT and CDR2 YYEEEE. V was pared by 2 bases and J by 1 base, with 15 bases between. The CDR3 bases are TGTGCCAGCAGCTTTCGAGAGACAGTCCGGAACACTGAAGCTTTCTTT. Amino acids: CASSFRETVRNTEAFF.

The V call is TRBV7-9, the J call TRBJ2-6; 8 nucleotides match TRBD1. J gave up 1 base and V 5 bases, and 13 bases lay outside the gene matches. The V gene's germline CDR1 is SEHNR and CDR2 FQNEAQ (reference sequence). The CDR3 runs to 19 residues. CDR3 sequence: CASSALPGQVRSGANVLTF. For the CDR3, the DNA is TGTGCCAGCAGCGCCTTACCGGGACAGGTCCGGTCTGGGGCCAACGTCCTGACTTTC.

The V call is TRBV4-1, the J call TRBJ2-5, with D unresolved. Germline-derived CDR1 and CDR2 are MGHRA and YSYEKL. The CDR3 loop spans 15 amino acids. Trimming pared 0 bases from V and 5 bases from J, leaving 13 bases between. CDR3: CASSQDWFVVETQYF. The DNA for the CDR3 is TGCGCCAGCAGCCAAGATTGGTTTGTTGTGGAGACCCAGTACTTC.

As for this clonotype: One junction end does not reproduce the germline sequence, and a read error may be involved. The chain employs TRBV6-6 and TRBJ2-3, with D tentatively TRBD1 (6 bases). This CDR3 has 17 residues. Germline CDR1 reads MNHNY; CDR2 reads SVGAGI (reference sequence). The CDR3 protein is CASSYSISGADTDTRYF. In DNA form, the CDR3 reads TGTGCCAGCAGTTACTCGATATCAGGGGCCGACACAGATACGCGGTATTTT.

This clonotype was picked up one time. Since a much larger clone is just one base distant, this may be a read error. The genes are TRBV29-1 and TRBJ2-5, with D maybe TRBD1 (5 bases). The CDR3 loop spans 14 amino acids. V was clipped by 4 bases and J by 11 bases, with 23 bases between them. CDR1 and CDR2 (germline): SQVTM, ANQGSEA. The CDR3 DNA is TGCAGCGTTGTCTCGGAAAGGGGATACAATGAGCAGTACTTC. Its translation is CSVVSERGYNEQYF.

At least ten counts were recorded for this clonotype. V and J are TRBV14 and TRBJ2-7; no definite D call. This CDR3 contains 15 residues. Germline-derived CDR1 and CDR2 are SGHDN and FVKESK. Between the trimmed V and J ends, which lost 0 bases and 6 bases, there was a span of 15 bases. In DNA form, the CDR3 reads TGTGCCAGCAGCCAAGAGGCAGACCCATCGTCCGAGCAGTACTTC. Translation gives CASSQEADPSSEQYF. The full variable domain, completed using reference TRBV14 and TRBJ2-7, is EAGVTQFPSHSVIEKGQTVTLRCDPISGHDNLYWYRRVMGKEIKFLLHFVKESKQDESGMPNNRFLAERTGGTYSTLKVQPAELEDSGVYFCASSQEADPSSEQYFGPGTRLTVT.

As concerns this clonotype: A junction end diverges from the germline sequence, so it may reflect a read error. The chain links TRBV12-3 or TRBV12-4 to TRBJ2-3; 9 nucleotides align to TRBD2. There are 16 residues in the CDR3. The CDR3 DNA reads as TGTGCCAGCAGTTTTGCGGGGGGGCCAAGCACAGATGCGCAGTATTTT. The encoded protein is CASSFAGGPSTDAQYF.

This clonotype came up once. A junction boundary mismatches the germline segment, possibly from a read error. V usage is TRBV5-1 and J usage is TRBJ2-3, with 7 bases that match TRBD1. CDR1 is SGHRS, CDR2 YFSETQ, per germline. This CDR3 has 16 amino acids. The CDR3 DNA is TGCGCCGGCAGCTTACGGGACAGCTCTAGCACAGATACGCAGTATTTT. Translated: CAGSLRDSSSTDTQYF.